What follows are 26 T cell receptor beta chains derived from one specimen sequenced in a study of graft-versus-host responses after intestinal transplantation. The protocol was immunoSEQ multiplex PCR, while the TCRdb copy is restricted to in-frame clones and leaves out a portion. The profile covers 100,000 or so clones, with 80% to 95% appearing a single time and around 0.17% taken by the ten largest. Their target antigens are unknown. This specimen consisted of unstimulated CD4+ T cells sorted from spleen or lymph node cells, obtained before intestinal transplant. These receptor sequences come from a human donor who received an intestinal transplant.

The rearrangement links TRBV5-1 to TRBJ1-1; TRBD1 agrees at 7 bases. This CDR3 comprises 16 residues. CDR1 and CDR2 from the germline V gene are SGHRS and YFSETQ. Trimming at V came to 4 bases and at J to 6 bases, leaving 15 bases not matched to a gene. The DNA of the CDR3 is TGCGCCAGCAGCCGAGGGTCTACAGGGGTAGACGCTGAAGCTTTCTTT. Amino acids: CASSRGSTGVDAEAFF.

The V and J genes are TRBV5-6 and TRBJ2-5; 8 bases agree with TRBD2. The CDR3 contains 15 residues. The J segment lost 2 bases and the V segment lost 0 bases, leaving 3 bases of the junction unmatched. Germline assignment: CDR1 SGHDT and CDR2 YYEEEE. CDR3 bases: TGTGCCAGCAGCTTGGGACCGGGAGGGCAAGAGACCCAGTACTTC. Residues: CASSLGPGGQETQYF.

The chain uses TRBV6-6 and TRBJ1-1; D unclear. CDR3 length equals 13 residues. With 3 bases removed from V and 1 base from J, the gap between germline ends came to 6 bases. Germline V gene data show CDR1 as MNHNY and CDR2 as SVGAGI (reference sequence). Here the CDR3 DNA reads TGTGCCAGCAGTTATGCAGGGAACACTGAAGCTTTCTTT. Protein product: CASSYAGNTEAFF.

For this clone: Other DNA sequences in this specimen translate into the identical CDR3. The genes are TRBV5-1 and TRBJ1-1, with TRBD1 matching over 8 bases. Germline V gene sequence: CDR1 SGHRS, CDR2 YFSETQ. With V trimmed by 3 bases and J by 1 base, 2 bases remained unmatched. This CDR3 is 14 amino acids long. The CDR3: CASSSGTGNTEAFF. In DNA, the CDR3 is TGCGCCAGCAGCTCTGGGACAGGGAACACTGAAGCTTTCTTT.

V and J are TRBV6-5 and TRBJ2-7; 7 nucleotides match TRBD1. From germline, CDR1 is MNHEY and CDR2 SVGAGI. The CDR3 runs to 13 residues. The V gene end was trimmed by 6 bases and the J gene end by 2 bases; junction bases not matched to a gene: 4. The CDR3 DNA is TGTGCCAGCAGCCACGGACAGGCCTACGAGCAGTACTTC. Translation gives CASSHGQAYEQYF.

V is TRBV2 and J is TRBJ1-5; D remains unclear. V lost 1 base, J lost 5 bases, and 6 bases lay in between. CDR1 and CDR2 from the germline V gene are SNHLY and FYNNEI. The CDR3 loop spans 13 amino acids. CDR3 in amino acids: CASSEDSYQPQHF. CDR3 sequence (DNA): TGTGCCAGCAGTGAAGACAGTTATCAGCCCCAGCATTTT.

The rearrangement links TRBV18 to TRBJ2-1, with 14 bases lining up with TRBD2. The germline V gene has CDR1 KGHSH and CDR2 LQKENI. The junction had 1 base not matched to a gene; V was cut back by 1 base and J by 8 bases. The length of the CDR3 is 15 residues. CDR3 region: CASSPRTSGRYEQFF. For the CDR3, the DNA is TGTGCCAGCTCACCACGGACTAGCGGGAGGTATGAGCAGTTCTTC.

The gene calls are TRBV7-6 and TRBJ1-2; possible D gene TRBD1, 6 bases. The CDR3 is 16 amino acids. Trimming cost V 6 bases and J 6 bases, with 23 bases left between them. Per the germline V gene, CDR1 is SGHVS and CDR2 is FNYEAQ. CDR3 protein: CASRQSGGGWGHGYTF. In DNA form, the CDR3 reads TGTGCCAGCAGGCAAAGCGGGGGCGGATGGGGGCATGGCTACACCTTC.

The CDR3 region is CASSQVSAGADTQYF. In nucleotides, the CDR3 is TGCGCCAGCAGCCAAGTATCAGCGGGGGCAGATACGCAGTATTTT. The genes are TRBV4-3 and TRBJ2-3, with 8 positions matching TRBD2. CDR3 length equals 15 residues. Looked up from germline, CDR1 is LGHNA and CDR2 is YSLEER. The J segment lost 4 bases and the V segment lost 1 base, leaving 4 bases of the junction unmatched.

V and J are TRBV2 and TRBJ2-5, with 11 positions matching TRBD2. J lost 4 bases, V lost 6 bases, and 10 bases had no gene match. CDR1 SNHLY and CDR2 FYNNEI come from the germline V gene. The CDR3 length is 16 residues. CDR3 sequence (DNA): TGTGCCAGCAGGAGAACTAGCGGGAGCGTGCGAGAGACCCAGTACTTC. This codes for CASRRTSGSVRETQYF.

The chain's CDR3 is CASSFAGTSGGGETQYF. CDR3 nucleotides: TGCGCCAGCAGCTTCGCCGGGACTAGCGGGGGTGGAGAGACCCAGTACTTC. The chain joins TRBV5-1 to TRBJ2-5; 14 nucleotides align to TRBD2. Germline V gene sequence: CDR1 SGHRS, CDR2 YFSETQ. J gave up 4 bases and V 2 bases, and 7 bases lay outside the gene matches. The CDR3 has 17 residues.

The J gene is TRBJ2-5, the V gene TRBV6-5; the D is unclear. Trimming shortened V by 0 bases and J by 3 bases, and 8 bases separated the two germline ends. The germline CDR1 and CDR2 sequences are MNHEY and SVGAGI. CDR3 size: 14 residues. The CDR3 DNA reads as TGTGCCAGCAGTTACTCGGGCCGAAAAGAGACCCAGTACTTC. As protein: CASSYSGRKETQYF.

This chain links TRBV4-2 with TRBJ2-6; tentative D call: TRBD2 (6 bases). CDR1 is LGHNA and CDR2 is YNFKEQ in the germline V gene. V was pared by 5 bases and J by 0 bases, with 14 bases between. CDR3 length equals 17 residues. CDR3 sequence: CASSYVIGSSGANVLTF. The CDR3 DNA sequence: TGTGCCAGCAGCTACGTTATCGGGAGCTCTGGGGCCAACGTCCTGACTTTC.

The chain employs TRBV10-1 and TRBJ2-7, with D maybe TRBD2 (6 bases). Trimming took 4 bases from V and 0 from J, leaving 13 bases between them. Germline CDR1 reads WNHNN; CDR2 reads SYGVQD (reference sequence). The CDR3 has 15 amino acids. CDR3 amino acids: CASSGAGTFSYEQYF. CDR3 bases: TGCGCCAGCAGTGGCGCCGGGACTTTCTCCTACGAGCAGTACTTC.

V gene TRBV27 combines with J gene TRBJ2-7; 7 bases are shared with TRBD2. V was clipped by 3 bases and J by 6 bases; unmatched bases: 5. CDR3 size: 13 residues. CDR1 MNHEY and CDR2 SMNVEV come from the germline V gene (reference sequence). The DNA for the CDR3 is TGTGCCAGCAGTTTTCTGGGGGAGGGCGAGCAGTACTTC. It yields the protein CASSFLGEGEQYF.

The chain carries TRBV4-2 and TRBJ2-5; 16 positions agree with TRBD2. CDR3 length: 21 amino acids. Germline V CDR1 and CDR2: LGHNA, YNFKEQ. The V segment lost 3 bases and the J segment 7 bases; nucleotides outside the gene matches: 20. CDR3 sequence reads: CASSQYLWGTSGRADTGTQYF. Here the CDR3 DNA reads TGTGCCAGCAGCCAGTACTTATGGGGGACTAGCGGGAGGGCCGACACAGGGACCCAGTACTTC.

The chain's CDR3 is CASSYSRRDTQYF. The CDR3 DNA is TGTGCCAGCAGTTACTCGCGGCGGGATACGCAGTATTTT. This chain connects TRBV6-5 to TRBJ2-3; D gene uncertain. Trimming took off 0 bases at V and 6 bases at J, with 7 bases between the two ends. The germline CDR1 and CDR2 sequences are MNHEY and SVGAGI. The CDR3 totals 13 residues.

This chain joins TRBV7-2 and TRBJ2-5; no clear D gene. The V end was cut by 0 bases, the J end by 7 bases, with 9 bases between. Germline loops: CDR1 SGHTA, CDR2 FQGNSA. This CDR3 is 13 amino acids long. The CDR3 DNA reads as TGTGCCAGCAGCTTAGCAGATCGGGTGACCCAGTACTTC. Protein: CASSLADRVTQYF.

This clone was seen more than once but under ten times. One end of the junction varies from germline; a read error may be responsible. The genes are TRBV5-1 and TRBJ2-5, with 8 bases aligning to TRBD1. The CDR3 consists of 17 residues. Per the germline V gene, CDR1 is SGHRS and CDR2 is YFSETQ. CDR3 sequence (DNA): TGCGCCAGCAGCTTGGCAGGGACAGGCCTTCGTTTAGAGGCCCAGTACTTC. Translating gives CASSLAGTGLRLEAQYF.

This clone appeared a few times. The V gene is TRBV18, the J gene TRBJ2-4; D may be TRBD2 (7 bases). V lost 0 bases, J lost 6 bases, and 9 bases lay in between. The germline V gene encodes CDR1 KGHSH and CDR2 LQKENI. CDR3 length: 14 amino acids. CDR3 sequence: CASSPPGGPNIQYF. CDR3 in DNA: TGTGCCAGCTCACCACCGGGGGGGCCAAACATTCAGTACTTC.

CDR3 loop: CASSWTREFSETQYF. The CDR3 nucleotides are TGTGCCAGCAGTTGGACTAGGGAGTTTTCGGAGACCCAGTACTTC. The chain joins TRBV28 to TRBJ2-5; 7 nucleotides align to TRBD2. CDR1 is MDHEN, CDR2 SYDVKM, per germline. The CDR3 is 15 residues long. Unmatched junction bases numbered 10, after V lost 4 bases and J lost 5 bases.

This CDR3 reads CASSLRLAGEEQYF. Here the CDR3 DNA reads TGCGCCAGCAGCTTGAGGCTAGCGGGAGAAGAGCAGTACTTC. This chain joins TRBV5-1 and TRBJ2-7, with 10 bases identical to TRBD2. Germline loops: CDR1 SGHRS, CDR2 YFSETQ. The CDR3 runs to 14 residues. V lost 1 base to trimming and J lost 7 bases; unmatched junction nucleotides: 5. Using reference TRBV5-1 and TRBJ2-7 for the parts outside the CDR3, the full variable domain is KAGVTQTPRYLIKTRGQQVTLSCSPISGHRSVSWYQQTPGQGLQFLFEYFSETQRNKGNFPGRFSGRQFSNSRSEMNVSTLELGDSALYLCASSLRLAGEEQYFGPGTRLTVT.

The V and J genes are TRBV9 and TRBJ2-1; 9 bases are a match to TRBD2. V shed 3 bases, J shed 1 base, and the junction held 2 bases outside the gene matches. The germline V gene has CDR1 SGDLS and CDR2 YYNGEE. The CDR3 totals 15 residues. Here the CDR3 DNA reads TGTGCCAGCAGCGACAGCGGGGGGTCCTACAATGAGCAGTTCTTC. Translating gives CASSDSGGSYNEQFF.

The J gene is TRBJ2-6, the V gene TRBV6-5; D is perhaps TRBD2 (5 bases). CDR1 is MNHEY and CDR2 is SVGAGI in the germline V gene. V was cut by 4 bases and J by 3 bases, with 10 bases left in between. The CDR3 runs to 15 residues. CDR3: CASSSRGFGANVLTF. CDR3 in DNA: TGTGCCAGCAGTTCCCGGGGATTTGGGGCCAACGTCCTGACTTTC.

This sequence joins TRBV6-6 and TRBJ2-5; 8 positions match TRBD1. The CDR3 sequence is 15 residues long. Trimming cost V 0 bases and J 3 bases; bases outside gene matches: 3. Germline V CDR1 and CDR2: MNHNY, SVGAGI (reference sequence). CDR3 residues: CASSYSRQGKETQYF. CDR3 bases: TGTGCCAGCAGTTACTCGCGACAGGGGAAAGAGACCCAGTACTTC.

The J gene is TRBJ2-5, the V gene TRBV5-1, with TRBD2 as a possible D gene (6 bases). The germline V and J ends were trimmed by 3 bases and 5 bases, with 17 bases remaining between them. Germline lookup yields CDR1 SGHRS and CDR2 YFSETQ. The CDR3 runs 15 residues. CDR3 nucleotides: TGCGCCAGCAGCTCTGGGGACTGGGGGATCGAGACCCAGTACTTC. This gives the protein CASSSGDWGIETQYF.